The 21 T cell receptor beta chains given below trace back to one sample, sequenced in a study of T cell repertoires in cytomegalovirus infection. TCRdb used MiXCR to reprocess the reads, holding one entry per CDR3 protein. The sample holds roughly 100,000 distinct CDR3 sequences, more than 15% seen once. Sequencing was done on a sample of PBMCs. These receptors were obtained from a human donor in good health (CMV status not recorded). Some clones in this sample may be carry-over from other donors' samples.

This clonotype was seen many times. The CDR3 coding sequence is TGTGCCAGCAGCCCCCCACCTGAGGGAAGGGGGCACAATGAGCAGTTCTTC. Translation: CASSPPPEGRGHNEQFF. The chain carries TRBV7-6 and TRBJ2-1, with 7 bases lining up with TRBD1. Germline V lookup: CDR1 SGHVS, CDR2 FNYEAQ. The CDR3 is 17 residues long. Losses at the gene ends were 5 bases for V and 5 bases for J; bases not matched to a gene: 15.

This clonotype was picked up one time. This rearrangement joins TRBV10-3 to TRBJ2-3; D remains ambiguous. Germline V gene lookup returns CDR1 ENHRY and CDR2 SYGVKD. The V end lost 1 base, the J end lost 4 bases, and 6 bases lay between the germline ends. The CDR3 runs to 13 residues. This chain's CDR3 is CAISEYQADTQYF. The CDR3 bases are TGTGCCATCAGTGAGTACCAGGCAGATACGCAGTATTTT.

Here the CDR3 DNA reads TGCGCCAGCAGCTCGCTGACTAGCACAGATACGCAGTATTTT. It translates to CASSSLTSTDTQYF. This chain connects TRBV5-1 to TRBJ2-3; D is uncertain. Deletions cut 3 bases from V and 0 bases from J, with 8 bases between. The CDR3 totals 14 residues. Looked up from germline, CDR1 is SGHRS and CDR2 is YFSETQ.

On this clonotype itself: This CDR3 is missing its conserved last phenylalanine or tryptophan, likely due to a read error. The genes are TRBV2 and TRBJ2-7; D assignment may be TRBD1 or TRBD2 (5 bases each). Deletions cut 8 bases from V and 5 bases from J, with 16 bases between. Germline-derived CDR1 and CDR2 are SNHLY and FYNNEI. The CDR3 is 13 residues long. CDR3 nucleotide sequence: TGTGCCAGCGGGACCGGTAGTGTCGACGAGCAGTACTTG. This sequence encodes CASGTGSVDEQYL.

This clonotype was observed many times. This sequence joins TRBV7-2 and TRBJ1-5; D is possibly TRBD1 (6 bases). Germline CDR1 SGHTA, CDR2 FQGNSA. Between the trimmed V and J ends, which lost 5 bases and 1 base, there was a span of 12 bases. CDR3 size: 15 residues. The CDR3 region is CASSAGGGSNQPQHF. The CDR3 nucleotides read TGTGCCAGCAGCGCCGGGGGCGGCAGCAATCAGCCCCAGCATTTT.

This clonotype was observed a few times. J is TRBJ1-6 and V is TRBV9; 9 bases line up with TRBD1. The CDR3 is made up of 14 amino acids. After removal of 2 bases from V and 8 bases from J, the junction contained 2 bases not matched to a gene. Germline CDR1 is SGDLS and CDR2 is YYNGEE. CDR3 region: CASSVRTGDSPLHF. As DNA, the CDR3 is TGTGCCAGCAGCGTCAGGACAGGGGATTCACCCCTCCACTTT.

The V call is TRBV30, the J call TRBJ1-2; D is uncertain. The CDR3 totals 12 residues. Germline CDR1 reads GTSNPN; CDR2 reads SVGIG (reference sequence). Trimming removed 3 bases at V and 5 bases at J, with 10 bases between. CDR3 protein: CAWSEGRYGYTF. The CDR3 region has the DNA TGTGCCTGGAGCGAAGGACGGTATGGCTACACCTTC.

V is TRBV25-1 and J is TRBJ2-2; D unclear. Trimming left V 1 base short and J 6 bases short, with 9 bases between. The CDR3 is 14 residues long. The germline V gene has CDR1 MGHDK and CDR2 SYGVNS. The CDR3 loop reads CASSEFRQSGELFF. The DNA for the CDR3 is TGTGCCAGCAGTGAATTCCGACAATCCGGGGAGCTGTTTTTT.

The rearrangement joins TRBV29-1 to TRBJ2-2, with 7 bases lining up with TRBD1. This CDR3 region has 15 residues. Germline CDR1 SQVTM, CDR2 ANQGSEA. With V trimmed by 6 bases and J by 3 bases, 10 bases remained unmatched. As DNA, the CDR3 is TGCAGCGTCCGAGCCGGGACAGAGCACACCGGGGAGCTGTTTTTT. Protein: CSVRAGTEHTGELFF.

The V and J genes are TRBV7-9 and TRBJ2-2; 9 nucleotides match TRBD2. The CDR3 runs 18 residues. Per the germline V gene, CDR1 is SEHNR and CDR2 is FQNEAQ (reference sequence). Trimming at V came to 3 bases and at J to 4 bases, leaving 12 bases not matched to a gene. For the CDR3, the DNA is TGTGCCAGCAGCTTGAGCGGGGGGCCCACATGGTCCACCGGGGAGCTGTTTTTT. This translates into CASSLSGGPTWSTGELFF.

Many counts were recorded for this clonotype. The genes are TRBV28 and TRBJ2-5, with D unclear. The V gene's germline CDR1 is MDHEN and CDR2 SYDVKM. This CDR3 comprises 13 residues. The germline V and J ends were trimmed by 5 bases and 5 bases, with 12 bases remaining between them. DNA of the CDR3: TGTGCCAGCAGTGAAACGGTTCTTGAGACCCAGTACTTC. Protein sequence: CASSETVLETQYF.

This clonotype was found many times. This chain connects TRBV20-1 to TRBJ1-2, with D uncertain. This CDR3 region has 13 residues. Trimming took off 1 base at V and 4 bases at J, with 10 bases between the two ends. CDR1 and CDR2 (germline): DFQATT, SNEGSKA (reference sequence). CDR3 in amino acids: CSARARDGYGYTF. The CDR3 DNA follows: TGCAGTGCTAGAGCTAGGGATGGCTATGGCTACACCTTC.

This clonotype has only a few counts. V is TRBV7-3 and J is TRBJ2-5; TRBD1 matches 10 bases. Unmatched junction bases numbered 10, after V lost 5 bases and J lost 4 bases. The CDR3 consists of 16 residues. CDR1 is SGHTA, CDR2 FQGTGA, per germline. CDR3 sequence reads: CASSQFLGDRGETQYF. The CDR3 region has the DNA TGTGCCAGCAGCCAATTCTTAGGGGACAGGGGAGAGACCCAGTACTTC.

V gene TRBV2 combines with J gene TRBJ2-2; no reliable D call. Trimming removed 6 bases at V and 0 bases at J, with 11 bases between. There are 15 residues in the CDR3. Germline lookup yields CDR1 SNHLY and CDR2 FYNNEI. The CDR3: CASSPRSSNTGELFF. CDR3 DNA sequence: TGTGCCAGCAGCCCTAGGTCCTCGAACACCGGGGAGCTGTTTTTT.

The rearrangement links TRBV20-1 to TRBJ2-1; D assignment may be TRBD1 or TRBD2 (5 bases each). The CDR3 length is 16 residues. Trimming cost V 0 bases and J 6 bases, with 18 bases left between them. In germline, CDR1 is DFQATT, CDR2 SNEGSKA (reference sequence). The CDR3 DNA follows: TGCAGTGCTAGAGATCTAGGCCTAACTGGGGGCAATGAGCAGTTCTTC. It is translated as CSARDLGLTGGNEQFF.

This chain connects TRBV2 to TRBJ1-6; TRBD1 aligns across 8 bases. With 6 bases clipped from V and 10 bases from J, the junction kept 8 bases outside the gene matches. Germline V gene lookup returns CDR1 SNHLY and CDR2 FYNNEI. The CDR3 runs 14 residues. The DNA of the CDR3 is TGTGCCAGCAGGTTCGACAGGGGATTATCACCCCTCCACTTT. Amino acids: CASRFDRGLSPLHF.

The sample holds many counts of this clonotype. The chain joins TRBV7-2 to TRBJ2-7; 7 nucleotides line up with TRBD1. The V segment lost 4 bases and the J segment 6 bases; nucleotides outside the gene matches: 12. Germline V gene sequence: CDR1 SGHTA, CDR2 FQGNSA. This CDR3 region has 15 residues. The CDR3 DNA follows: TGTGCCAGCAGCTCCCTCGGACAGGAGTTCTCCGAGCAGTACTTC. Translated, it gives CASSSLGQEFSEQYF.

This clonotype has ten or more counts. This chain connects TRBV6-5 to TRBJ2-7, with D possibly matching TRBD1 (6 bases). CDR3 length: 13 residues. With 6 bases removed from V and 2 bases from J, the gap between germline ends came to 11 bases. Germline CDR1 MNHEY, CDR2 SVGAGI. The CDR3 spells CASRRDNTYEQYF. CDR3 DNA sequence: TGTGCCAGCAGGAGGGACAACACCTACGAGCAGTACTTC.

This clonotype was counted between two and nine times. J is TRBJ1-5 and V is TRBV28; 8 bases align to TRBD1. Per germline, CDR1 MDHEN and CDR2 SYDVKM. Trimming cost V 3 bases and J 1 base; bases outside gene matches: 5. The CDR3 length is 16 residues. CDR3 sequence: CASSFSGGKSNQPQHF. CDR3 coding DNA: TGTGCCAGCAGTTTTTCAGGGGGCAAGAGCAATCAGCCCCAGCATTTT.

The table lists this clonotype with a few counts. The chain carries TRBV5-5 and TRBJ2-7, with 8 bases matching TRBD1. V lost 4 bases to trimming and J lost 0 bases; unmatched junction nucleotides: 9. This CDR3 region has 16 residues. Germline V CDR1 and CDR2: SGHKS, YYEKEE (reference sequence). The CDR3 protein is CASSPTWTGTSYEQYF. CDR3 DNA: TGTGCCAGCAGCCCCACCTGGACAGGGACCTCCTACGAGCAGTACTTC. Combining the CDR3 with reference TRBV5-5 and TRBJ2-7 gives the whole variable domain DAGVTQSPTHLIKTRGQQVTLRCSPISGHKSVSWYQQVLGQGPQFIFQYYEKEERGRGNFPDRFSARQFPNYSSELNVNALLLGDSALYLCASSPTWTGTSYEQYFGPGTRLTVT.

This clonotype was detected ten times or more. The CDR3 DNA reads as TGTGCCAGCAACGAAGCGGGGCCCTACGAGCAGTACTTC. Its translation is CASNEAGPYEQYF. V usage is TRBV7-6 and J usage is TRBJ2-7; 7 bases are a match to TRBD2. Germline V lookup: CDR1 SGHVS, CDR2 FNYEAQ. V gave up 7 bases and J gave up 2 bases; unmatched junction bases: 5. The CDR3 has 13 amino acids. Based on the CDR3 plus reference TRBV7-6 and TRBJ2-7, the full variable domain is GAGVSQSPRYKVTKRGQDVALRCDPISGHVSLYWYRQALGQGPEFLTYFNYEAQQDKSGLPNDRFSAERPEGSISTLTIQRTEQRDSAMYRCASNEAGPYEQYFGPGTRLTVT.